This T cell receptor (beta chain) was identified during a study of T cells in Graves' hyperthyroidism and ophthalmopathy. Study-level information: Blood from the periphery was taken at initial diagnosis, before any treatment.

The sample holds a few counts of this clonotype. Amplified TCR beta CDR3 regions came from RNA transcripts. First-round RT-PCR targeting the TCR CDR3 was performed with the HTBI primer set. Using its own MiXCR run on the multiplex PCR reads, TCRdb lists one record per CDR3 protein. The table lists under 600,000 distinct CDR3 sequences, roughly a sixth of them singletons. Each 10 ml fresh peripheral blood draw supplied the PBMCs. The V gene lost 3 bases and the J gene lost 11 bases, with 16 bases spanning the gap. This CDR3 is built from 12 residues. Per germline, CDR1 SQVTM and CDR2 ANQGSEA. Sequences were obtained from blood. This TCR came from a woman aged 40 to 50 with Graves' ophthalmopathy. This sequence joins TRBV29-1 and TRBJ1-1; TRBD1 might be the D (6 bases). CDR3 loop: CSVDPRGGKAFF. The CDR3 coding sequence is TGCAGCGTTGACCCAAGGGGGGGGAAGGCTTTCTTT.